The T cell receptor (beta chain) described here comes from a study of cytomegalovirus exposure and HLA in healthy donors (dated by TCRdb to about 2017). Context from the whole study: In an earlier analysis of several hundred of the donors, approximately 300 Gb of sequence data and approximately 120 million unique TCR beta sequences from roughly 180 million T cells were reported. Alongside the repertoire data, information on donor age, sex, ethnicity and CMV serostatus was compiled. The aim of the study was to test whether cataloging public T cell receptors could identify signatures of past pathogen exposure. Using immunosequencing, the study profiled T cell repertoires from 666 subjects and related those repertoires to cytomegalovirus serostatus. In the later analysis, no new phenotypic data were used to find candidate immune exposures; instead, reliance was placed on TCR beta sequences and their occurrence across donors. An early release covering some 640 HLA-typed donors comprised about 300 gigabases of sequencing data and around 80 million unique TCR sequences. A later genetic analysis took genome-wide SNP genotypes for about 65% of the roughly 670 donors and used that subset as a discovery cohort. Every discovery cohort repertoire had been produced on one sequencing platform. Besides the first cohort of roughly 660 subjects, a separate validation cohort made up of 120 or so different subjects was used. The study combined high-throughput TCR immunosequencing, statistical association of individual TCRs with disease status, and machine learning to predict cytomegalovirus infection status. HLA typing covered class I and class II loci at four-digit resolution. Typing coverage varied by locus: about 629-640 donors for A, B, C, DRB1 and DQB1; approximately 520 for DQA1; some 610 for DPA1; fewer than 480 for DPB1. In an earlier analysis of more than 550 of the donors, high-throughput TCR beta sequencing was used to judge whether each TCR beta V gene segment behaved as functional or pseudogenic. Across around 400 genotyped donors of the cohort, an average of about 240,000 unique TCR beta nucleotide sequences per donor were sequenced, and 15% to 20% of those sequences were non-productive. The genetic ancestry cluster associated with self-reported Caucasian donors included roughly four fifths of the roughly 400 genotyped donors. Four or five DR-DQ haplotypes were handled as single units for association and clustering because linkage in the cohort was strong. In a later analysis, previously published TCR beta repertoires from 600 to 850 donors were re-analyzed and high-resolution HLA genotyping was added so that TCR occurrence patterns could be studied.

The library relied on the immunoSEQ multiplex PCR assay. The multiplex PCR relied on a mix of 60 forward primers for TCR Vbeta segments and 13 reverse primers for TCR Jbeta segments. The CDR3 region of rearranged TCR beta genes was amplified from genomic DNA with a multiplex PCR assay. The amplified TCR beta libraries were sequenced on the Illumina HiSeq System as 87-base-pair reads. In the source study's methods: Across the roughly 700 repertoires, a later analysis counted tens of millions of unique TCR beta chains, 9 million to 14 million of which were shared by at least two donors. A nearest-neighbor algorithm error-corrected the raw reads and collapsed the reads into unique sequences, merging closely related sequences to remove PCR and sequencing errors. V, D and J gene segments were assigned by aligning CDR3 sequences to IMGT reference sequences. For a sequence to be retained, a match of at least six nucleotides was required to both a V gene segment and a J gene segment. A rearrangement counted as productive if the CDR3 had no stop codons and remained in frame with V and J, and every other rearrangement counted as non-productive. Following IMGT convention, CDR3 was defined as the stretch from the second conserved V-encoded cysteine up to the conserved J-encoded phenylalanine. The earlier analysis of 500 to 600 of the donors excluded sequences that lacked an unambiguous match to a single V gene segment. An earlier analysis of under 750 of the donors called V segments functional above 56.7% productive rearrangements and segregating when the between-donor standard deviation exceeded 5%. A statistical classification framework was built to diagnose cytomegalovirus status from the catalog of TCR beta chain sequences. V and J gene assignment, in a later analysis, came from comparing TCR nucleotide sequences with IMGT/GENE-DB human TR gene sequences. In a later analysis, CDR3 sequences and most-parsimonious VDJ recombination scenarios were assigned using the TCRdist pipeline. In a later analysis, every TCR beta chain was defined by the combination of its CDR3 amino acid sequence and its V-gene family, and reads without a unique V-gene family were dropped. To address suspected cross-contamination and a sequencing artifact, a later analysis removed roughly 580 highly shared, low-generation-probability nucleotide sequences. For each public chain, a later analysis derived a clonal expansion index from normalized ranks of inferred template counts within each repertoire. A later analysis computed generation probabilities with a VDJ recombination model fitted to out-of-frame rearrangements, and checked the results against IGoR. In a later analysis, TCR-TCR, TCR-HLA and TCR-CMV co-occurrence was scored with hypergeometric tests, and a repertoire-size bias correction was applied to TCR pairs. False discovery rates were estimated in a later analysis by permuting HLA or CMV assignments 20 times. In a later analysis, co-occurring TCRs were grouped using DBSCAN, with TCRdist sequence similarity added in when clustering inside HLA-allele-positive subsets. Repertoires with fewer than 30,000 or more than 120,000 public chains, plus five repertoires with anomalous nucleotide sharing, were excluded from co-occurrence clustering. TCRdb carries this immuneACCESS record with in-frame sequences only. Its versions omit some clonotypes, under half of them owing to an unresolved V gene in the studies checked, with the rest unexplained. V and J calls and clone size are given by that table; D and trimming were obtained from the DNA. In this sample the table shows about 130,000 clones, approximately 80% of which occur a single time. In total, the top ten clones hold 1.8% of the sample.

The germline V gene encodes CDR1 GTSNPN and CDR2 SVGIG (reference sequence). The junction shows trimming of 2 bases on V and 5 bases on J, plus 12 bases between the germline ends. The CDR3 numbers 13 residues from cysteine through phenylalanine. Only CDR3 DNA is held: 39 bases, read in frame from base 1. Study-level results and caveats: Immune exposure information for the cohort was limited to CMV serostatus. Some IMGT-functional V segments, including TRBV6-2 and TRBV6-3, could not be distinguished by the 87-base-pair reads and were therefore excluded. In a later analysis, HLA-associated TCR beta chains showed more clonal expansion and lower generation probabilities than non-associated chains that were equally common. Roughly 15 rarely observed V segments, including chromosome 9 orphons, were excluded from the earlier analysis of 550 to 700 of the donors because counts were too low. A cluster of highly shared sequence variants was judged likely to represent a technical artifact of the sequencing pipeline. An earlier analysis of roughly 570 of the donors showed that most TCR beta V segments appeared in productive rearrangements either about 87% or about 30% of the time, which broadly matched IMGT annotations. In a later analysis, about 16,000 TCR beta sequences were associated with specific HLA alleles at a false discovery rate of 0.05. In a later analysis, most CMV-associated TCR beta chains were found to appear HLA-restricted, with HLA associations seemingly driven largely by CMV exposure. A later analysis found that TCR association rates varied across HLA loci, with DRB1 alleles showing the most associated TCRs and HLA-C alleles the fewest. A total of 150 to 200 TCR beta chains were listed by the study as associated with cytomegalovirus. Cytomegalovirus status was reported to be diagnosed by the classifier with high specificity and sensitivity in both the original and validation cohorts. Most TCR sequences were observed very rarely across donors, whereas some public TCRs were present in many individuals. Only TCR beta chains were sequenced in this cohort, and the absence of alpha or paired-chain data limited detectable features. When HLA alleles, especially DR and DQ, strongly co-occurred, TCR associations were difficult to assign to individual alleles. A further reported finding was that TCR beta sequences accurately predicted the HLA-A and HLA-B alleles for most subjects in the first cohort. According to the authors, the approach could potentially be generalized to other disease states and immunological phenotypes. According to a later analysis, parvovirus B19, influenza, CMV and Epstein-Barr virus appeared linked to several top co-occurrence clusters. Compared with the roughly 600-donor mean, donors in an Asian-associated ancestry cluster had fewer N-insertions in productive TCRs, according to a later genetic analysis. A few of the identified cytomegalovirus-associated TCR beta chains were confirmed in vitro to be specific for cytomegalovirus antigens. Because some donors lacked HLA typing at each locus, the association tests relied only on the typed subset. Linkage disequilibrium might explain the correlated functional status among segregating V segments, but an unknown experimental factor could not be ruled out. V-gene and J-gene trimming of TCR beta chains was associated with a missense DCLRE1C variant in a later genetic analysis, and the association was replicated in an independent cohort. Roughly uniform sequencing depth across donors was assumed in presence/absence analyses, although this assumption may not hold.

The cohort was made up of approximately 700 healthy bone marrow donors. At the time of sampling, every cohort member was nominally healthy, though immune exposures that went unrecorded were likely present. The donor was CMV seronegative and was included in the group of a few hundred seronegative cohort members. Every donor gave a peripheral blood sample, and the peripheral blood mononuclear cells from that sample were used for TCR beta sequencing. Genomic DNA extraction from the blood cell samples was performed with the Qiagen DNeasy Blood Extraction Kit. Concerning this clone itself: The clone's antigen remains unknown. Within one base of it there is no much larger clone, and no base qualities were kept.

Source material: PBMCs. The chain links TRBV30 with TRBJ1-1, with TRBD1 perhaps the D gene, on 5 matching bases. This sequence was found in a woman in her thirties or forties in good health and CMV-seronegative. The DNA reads TGTGCCTGGAGTAGAGGGGAGGGGACTGAAGCTTTCTTT. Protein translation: CAWSRGEGTEAFF.